This T cell receptor (beta chain) derives from a study of PD-1 blockade in classical Hodgkin lymphoma. General observations from the study: Causes of the repertoire differences remain undefined, possibly disease activity or prior therapy. While CD8+ TCR diversity did not rise significantly by C4D1, CD4+ TCR diversity did.

The V segment lost 1 base and the J segment 3 bases; nucleotides outside the gene matches: 5. Germline CDR1 reads SGHVS; CDR2 reads FQNEAQ. The CDR3 runs 15 residues. Libraries were prepared by immunoSEQ multiplex PCR; TCRdb keeps only in-frame clonotypes and omits some of them. Seen here are fewer than 70,000 clones, more than 75% observed once, and the top ten hold 5% to 6%. Concerning this clone itself: Its antigen remains unknown.

No patient escaped relapse after autologous stem cell transplantation, and brentuximab vedotin exposure varied. The material was peripheral blood mononuclear cells (PBMCs), obtained before the second cycle of nivolumab. The sequence came from a human donor with classical Hodgkin lymphoma. This chain links TRBV7-8 with TRBJ2-7; the match to TRBD1 covers 8 bases. The CDR3 coding sequence is TGTGCCAGCAGCTTAGTACGCGACAGGGGCTACGAGCAGTACTTC. Protein sequence: CASSLVRDRGYEQYF.